This T cell receptor beta chain is from a study of blood T cell repertoires in COVID-19. Study-level background: Acute and convalescent COVID-19 samples came from the United States, Italy and Spain.

Germline assignment: CDR1 MDHEN and CDR2 SYDVKM. V was trimmed by 4 bases and J by 6 bases, leaving 9 bases between them. This CDR3 region has 12 residues. This table comes from immunoSEQ multiplex PCR, and its TCRdb copy is limited to in-frame clones, with some not included. There are some 180,000 clones in the sample; 65% to 80% occur only once, and around 20% lies in the top ten. The sequenced material came from PBMCs or T cells enriched from blood (not recorded which). The chain recombines TRBV28 with TRBJ1-2; D ambiguous. This receptor was taken from a woman in her 70s in a cohort exposed to, infected with or recovered from COVID-19 (not recorded which). The DNA of the CDR3 is TGTGCCAGCAGTTCCTCAGTCGATGGCTACACCTTC. The encoded protein is CASSSSVDGYTF.